The source of this TCR beta chain is a study of blood T cell repertoires in COVID-19. Study background: Samples came from the United States, Italy and Spain, spanning acute and convalescent COVID-19. T cells, B-cell-depleted T cells, or PBMCs supplied cDNA or gDNA.

The CDR3 has 13 residues. Germline lookup yields CDR1 MRHNA and CDR2 SNTAGT. The V and J ends lost 4 bases and 5 bases respectively, with 11 bases between them. Authors' analysis steps: It was from reference gene primer amplification that nucleated cell counts were estimated. TCRdb keeps only in-frame clones here, not all; method: immunoSEQ multiplex PCR. The DNA was the basis for D and trimming; V, J and clone size are from that table. The sample yields about 57,000 clones, 80% to 95% seen once. The rearrangement joins TRBV6-4 to TRBJ2-5, with D perhaps matching TRBD2 (6 bases). The receptor's source is a man in his sixties with acute or convalescent COVID-19. The specimen sequenced was peripheral blood. DNA of the CDR3: TGTGCCAGCAGTGCGGACTATGCGGAGACCCAGTACTTC. Encoded protein: CASSADYAETQYF.